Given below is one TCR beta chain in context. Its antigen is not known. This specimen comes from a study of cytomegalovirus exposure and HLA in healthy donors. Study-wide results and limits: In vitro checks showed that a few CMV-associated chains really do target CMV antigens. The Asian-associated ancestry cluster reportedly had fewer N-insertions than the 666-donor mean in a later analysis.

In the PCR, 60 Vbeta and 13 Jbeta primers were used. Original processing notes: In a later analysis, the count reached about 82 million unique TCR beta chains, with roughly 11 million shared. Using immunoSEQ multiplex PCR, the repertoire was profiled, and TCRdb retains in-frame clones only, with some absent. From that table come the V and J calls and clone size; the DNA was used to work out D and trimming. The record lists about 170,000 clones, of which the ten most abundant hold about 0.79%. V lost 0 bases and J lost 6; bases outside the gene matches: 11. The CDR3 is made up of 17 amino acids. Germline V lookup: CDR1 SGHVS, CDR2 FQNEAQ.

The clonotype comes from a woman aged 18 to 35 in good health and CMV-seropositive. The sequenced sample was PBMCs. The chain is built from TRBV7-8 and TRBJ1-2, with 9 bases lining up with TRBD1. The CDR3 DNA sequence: TGTGCCAGCAGCTTAGCGAGTACAGCCGGGACAGGGAATGGCTACACCTTC. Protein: CASSLASTAGTGNGYTF.